A single sample gave rise to the 2 T cell receptor beta chains below, sequenced in a study of human thymus T cells. Generated by immunoSEQ multiplex PCR, the TCRdb table keeps only in-frame clones and is missing some. The table shows tens of thousands of clones, with nearly 95% occurring only once. Sequenced input: blood. The receptors were sampled from a boy under three years old with a congenital heart defect but otherwise immunologically healthy.

The chain links TRBV7-2 to TRBJ2-3; D is unclear. V lost 3 bases to trimming and J lost 2 bases, with 9 bases between them. The germline CDR1 and CDR2 sequences are SGHTA and FQGNSA. The CDR3 has 14 residues. In DNA form, the CDR3 reads TGTGCCAGCAGCTTCCGACTGACCACAGATACGCAGTATTTT. It is translated as CASSFRLTTDTQYF. Drawing the rest from reference TRBV7-2 and TRBJ2-3, the complete variable domain is GAGVSQSPSNKVTEKGKDVELRCDPISGHTALYWYRQSLGQGLEFLIYFQGNSAPDKSGLPSDRFSAERTGGSVSTLTIQRTQQEDSAVYLCASSFRLTTDTQYFGPGTRLTVL.

The rearrangement links TRBV4-3 to TRBJ2-7, with 9 positions matching TRBD1. Germline V lookup: CDR1 LGHNA, CDR2 YSLEER. Trimming took 0 bases from V and 2 from J; bases not matched to a gene: 2. The CDR3 loop spans 15 amino acids. DNA for the CDR3: TGCGCCAGCAGCCAAGATCGGACAGGGGCCTACGAGCAGTACTTC. Protein: CASSQDRTGAYEQYF.